A single T cell receptor beta chain is shown here with its context. Its antigen is still unknown. No base qualities exist here, and no much larger clone lies one base off it. The sample originates from a study of blood T cell repertoires in COVID-19 (dated by TCRdb to the early 2020s). About the study as a whole: Samples from collaborators originated in the United States, Italy and Spain and spanned both the acute and convalescent phases of COVID-19. Where available, HLA class I and class II types were obtained from metadata supplied by the sample provider rather than from assay-based typing. Sample metadata almost always included a de-identified subject ID, COVID-19 status, age in years and sex. The dataset comprised deeply sampled blood TCRbeta repertoires from subjects exposed to, actively infected with, or recovered from COVID-19. Samples were obtained from the ongoing ImmuneRACE study (first 160 participants) and from some 1,200 subjects provided by 6 global collaborators. The repertoires were released in a freely available public database intended as a resource for research on the immune response to SARS-CoV-2. The material from the prospective study consisted of cDNA or gDNA derived from T cells, B-cell-depleted T cells, or PBMCs.

TCRbeta CDR3 regions were amplified from genomic DNA by means of the immunoSEQ Assay, a bias-controlled multiplex PCR. The original pipeline was this. Within the assay, amplification of reference gene primers was used to estimate how many nucleated cells each sample contained. Sequence reads were collapsed and filtered to measure the absolute abundance of every unique TCRbeta CDR3 rearrangement. For each sample, productive Simpson clonality was calculated as the square root of Simpson's diversity index across productive rearrangements. TCRdb provides this immuneACCESS table in a form limited to in-frame rearrangements. Some clones are lacking; in checked studies, under half of them reflect an unresolved V gene, and why the rest are absent is not known. From that table come the V and J calls and clone size; the DNA was used to work out D and trimming. The sample table holds roughly 140,000 clones, of which over 75% were seen once. Clones ranked in the top ten supply less than 2% of the sample.

The collaborating institutions used their own protocols to collect whole blood in K2EDTA tubes. Collaborator samples were shipped for TCRbeta analysis as frozen whole blood, isolated PBMCs, or DNA extracted from either sample type. Trimming removed 6 bases from V and 6 bases from J, leaving 18 bases between the germline ends. The CDR3 sequence holds 15 residues, the cysteine and phenylalanine included. The only DNA kept is the CDR3, 45 bases in frame from the first base. Via the germline V gene, CDR1 is SGHRS and CDR2 YFSETQ. What the authors observed across the whole study: The quantity of clinical and demographic metadata differed by source and by participant and was supplied without curation.

The sequence was collected from a woman aged 50 to 60 with acute or convalescent COVID-19. Sequenced: peripheral blood. The chain uses TRBV5-1 and TRBJ1-4; the D gene is perhaps TRBD1, on 6 matching bases. The DNA sequence is as follows: TGCGCCAGCACCTTTTCCGGGACACGGGATGAAAAACTGTTTTTT. Translation gives CASTFSGTRDEKLFF.